What follows is one TCR beta chain and its context. Its antigen is unidentified. The source of the sample is a study of cytomegalovirus exposure and HLA in healthy donors. As for the study in general: Across 350 to 400 genotyped donors, approximately 81% landed in the Caucasian-associated ancestry cluster.

13 Jbeta primers and 60 Vbeta primers were used for the PCR. The repertoire was sequenced with immunoSEQ multiplex PCR; TCRdb's copy has only in-frame clones and lacks some. This table has over 80,000 clones, over 55% appearing once. V was shortened by 4 bases and J by 5 bases, with 9 bases between the two germline ends. Germline CDR1 is KGHSH and CDR2 is LQKENI. CDR3 length: 13 amino acids. General study points: Immune exposure information comprised only CMV serostatus. TCR beta sequences reportedly predicted the HLA-A and HLA-B alleles of most subjects accurately. The classifier was said to identify cytomegalovirus status with high specificity and sensitivity.

This chain joins TRBV18 and TRBJ1-5; weak D call: TRBD1 (5 bases). The sequenced sample was PBMCs. This TCR was sampled from a boy between 10 and 17 years old in good health and CMV-seropositive. The CDR3 nucleotides are TGTGCCAGCTCACGGGGGGAGGATCAGCCCCAGCATTTT. Translated: CASSRGEDQPQHF.